The subject of this entry is one T cell receptor (beta chain). Study processing details: From reference gene primer amplification, estimates of nucleated cell counts were derived. Assay: immunoSEQ multiplex PCR; the TCRdb copy retains only in-frame clones and omits some. The V and J calls and the clone size are those of that table, but D and trimming were determined from the DNA. This sample has 150,000 to 200,000 clones, with about nine tenths found just once. This sample stems from a study of blood T cell repertoires in COVID-19. Study at large: Sample material is recorded as cDNA or gDNA derived from T cells, B-cell-depleted T cells, or PBMCs.

This CDR3 contains 13 residues. In germline, CDR1 is MNHEY, CDR2 SVGEGT. The germline V and J ends were trimmed by 3 bases and 10 bases, with 15 bases remaining between them. The sequenced sample consisted of peripheral blood. The chain combines TRBV6-2 or TRBV6-3 with TRBJ1-2; tentative D call: TRBD1 (5 bases). The sequence derives from a woman aged 45-65 years with acute or convalescent COVID-19. The CDR3, as DNA: TGTGCCAGCAGTTATCCGACAGCCTTGGACTACACCTTC. Translated, it gives CASSYPTALDYTF.